This T cell receptor beta chain was observed in a study of cytomegalovirus exposure and HLA in healthy donors. Study in general: The approximately 120 million unique TCR beta sequences, from about 180 million T cells, were found by an earlier analysis. Of several hundred genotyped donors, more than 75% grouped in the Caucasian-associated ancestry cluster. Points from the study as a whole: A later analysis linked a missense DCLRE1C variant to TCR beta V- and J-gene trimming.

As concerns this clone: Its antigen is unidentified.

V shed 5 bases and J shed 4 bases, with 8 bases lying between them. The CDR3 extends over 12 amino acids. CDR1 is MNHNS and CDR2 is SASEGT in the germline V gene. The PCR had 60 Vbeta and 13 Jbeta primers. Only in-frame clones appear in the TCRdb table, and some are missing; sequencing was by immunoSEQ multiplex PCR. Of around 220,000 clones in the sample, 70% to 80% are singletons; the top ten hold roughly a sixth. The material sequenced was PBMCs. The rearrangement uses TRBV6-1 and TRBJ1-1, with D unresolved. The TCR sequence derives from a middle-aged man in good health and CMV-seronegative. CDR3 nucleotide sequence: TGTGCCAGCAGTCCGGGGAGCACTGAAGCTTTCTTT. Translation: CASSPGSTEAFF.